This TCR beta chain is drawn from a study of blood T cell repertoires in COVID-19. CDR1 is SGHTA, CDR2 FQGNSA, per germline. The CDR3 sequence is 13 residues long. The V and J ends lost 5 bases and 4 bases, in that order; junction bases with no gene match: 5. Assay: immunoSEQ multiplex PCR; the TCRdb copy retains only in-frame clones and omits some. The table records around 120,000 clones, around 79% of them present only once. The specimen sequenced was peripheral blood. This TCR was recovered from a man in his sixties or seventies with acute or convalescent COVID-19. This sequence joins TRBV7-2 and TRBJ2-7, with 7 positions matching TRBD1. Written as DNA, the CDR3 is TGTGCCAGCAGCAGCCAGACAGGGTACGAGCAGTACTTC. As protein: CASSSQTGYEQYF.